One sample yielded the 28 T cell receptor beta chains listed below, sequenced in a study of cytomegalovirus exposure and HLA in healthy donors. The PCR contained 60 Vbeta and 13 Jbeta primers. Using immunoSEQ multiplex PCR, the repertoire was profiled, and TCRdb retains in-frame clones only, with some absent. Here the sample spans roughly 120,000 clones, about 79% being singletons. The sequenced sample consisted of PBMCs. The receptors derive from a man aged 25-40 years in good health and CMV-seropositive.

The rearrangement links TRBV28 to TRBJ2-7; D perhaps matches TRBD2 (5 bases). The V end lost 7 bases, the J end lost 2 bases, and 21 bases lay between the germline ends. CDR1 is MDHEN, CDR2 SYDVKM, per germline. The CDR3 is 16 residues long. The CDR3 DNA follows: TGTGCCAGCATTTCCCTGGAGAGGGCGGGCACCTACGAGCAGTACTTC. Residues: CASISLERAGTYEQYF.

The V gene is TRBV28, the J gene TRBJ2-5; D is unresolved. The J call may be incorrect, as the DNA end agrees better with TRBJ2-7. The CDR3 loop spans 11 amino acids. Per the germline V gene, CDR1 is MDHEN and CDR2 is SYDVKM. The CDR3 DNA sequence: TGTGCCAGCAGTTTTTCCTACGAGCAGTACTTC. This sequence encodes CASSFSYEQYF.

The chain couples TRBV18 to TRBJ1-1; 7 bases map to TRBD1. Germline V gives CDR1 KGHSH, CDR2 LQKENI. V shed 7 bases and J 6 bases; nucleotides not matched to a gene: 11. The CDR3 length is 14 residues. In DNA form, the CDR3 reads TGTGCCAGCTTACGACTAGTAGGACAGGCTGAAGCTTTCTTT. This gives the protein CASLRLVGQAEAFF.

V and J are TRBV9 and TRBJ2-2; 7 nucleotides line up with TRBD2. This CDR3 is built from 16 residues. V was pared by 4 bases and J by 1 base, with 7 bases of the junction left unmatched. Germline CDR1 is SGDLS and CDR2 is YYNGEE. The DNA for the CDR3 is TGTGCCAGCAGCCCCCGTGGGGGGGGGAACACCGGGGAGCTGTTTTTT. It is translated as CASSPRGGGNTGELFF.

This clone was detected only once. V and J are TRBV5-1 and TRBJ2-3; 9 bases align to TRBD2. V gave up 0 bases and J gave up 2 bases; unmatched junction bases: 4. The germline CDR1 and CDR2 sequences are SGHRS and YFSETQ. This CDR3 contains 16 residues. The CDR3 DNA reads as TGCGCCAGCAGCTTGGCGGCGGGGGGGTACACAGATACGCAGTATTTT. It specifies CASSLAAGGYTDTQYF.

This clone turned up a few times. The rearrangement joins TRBV6-6 to TRBJ1-1; 7 bases agree with TRBD1. Losses at the gene ends were 10 bases for V and 4 bases for J; bases not matched to a gene: 9. CDR3 length equals 13 residues. The germline CDR1 and CDR2 sequences are MNHNY and SVGAGI (reference sequence). DNA of the CDR3: TGTGCCACCACACAGGGGTTGCTCACTGAAGCTTTCTTT. As protein: CATTQGLLTEAFF.

There are a few counts of this clone. The chain uses TRBV2 and TRBJ2-7; D gene unclear. Germline assignment: CDR1 SNHLY and CDR2 FYNNEI. This CDR3 has 18 amino acids. Trimming left V 2 bases short and J 4 bases short, with 24 bases between. The CDR3 DNA is TGTGCCAGCAGTGAACCGACCTCCGACACCTCAATAAGGTACGAGCAGTACTTC. Translated, it gives CASSEPTSDTSIRYEQYF.

The chain couples TRBV27 to TRBJ1-5; possibly TRBD1 for D (6 bases). Germline V gives CDR1 MNHEY, CDR2 SMNVEV (reference sequence). Trimming shortened V by 3 bases and J by 3 bases, and 15 bases separated the two germline ends. CDR3 length: 16 amino acids. The CDR3 DNA is TGTGCCAGCAGTTTTACTACTGGGGACAACAATCAGCCCCAGCATTTT. The encoded protein is CASSFTTGDNNQPQHF.

This clone turned up a few times. The V call is TRBV7-2, the J call TRBJ2-3; 7 nucleotides line up with TRBD2. Germline lookup yields CDR1 SGHTA and CDR2 FQGNSA. The CDR3 totals 16 residues. V lost 6 bases and J lost 5; bases outside the gene matches: 14. CDR3 amino acids: CASRPVGGFMLDTQYF. The CDR3 nucleotides are TGTGCCAGCAGGCCAGTCGGGGGGTTTATGTTAGATACGCAGTATTTT.

The J gene is TRBJ2-7, the V gene TRBV30, with 11 bases aligning to TRBD2. The CDR3 is 14 amino acids. V lost 2 bases, J lost 3 bases, and 3 bases stayed unmatched. Germline CDR1 and CDR2: GTSNPN and SVGIG (reference sequence). The CDR3 DNA sequence: TGTGCCTGGAGTCCCGGACTAGCGGGCTACGAGCAGTACTTC. Translated: CAWSPGLAGYEQYF.

This clone was counted a few times. This rearrangement joins TRBV11-3 to TRBJ2-1; 9 bases agree with TRBD2. CDR1 and CDR2 (germline): SGHNT, YENEEA. The CDR3 length is 12 residues. V was clipped by 4 bases and J by 10 bases; unmatched bases: 2. For the CDR3, the DNA is TGTGCCAGCAGCTCCCTAGCGGGAGAGCAGTTCTTC. Translating it yields CASSSLAGEQFF.

The chain employs TRBV11-3 and TRBJ1-1; D is unresolved. The V end was cut by 0 bases, the J end by 8 bases, with 10 bases between. Germline assignment: CDR1 SGHNT and CDR2 YENEEA. The CDR3 sequence is 13 residues long. The CDR3 loop reads CASSLDRTPEAFF. CDR3 DNA sequence: TGTGCCAGCAGCTTAGATAGGACTCCCGAAGCTTTCTTT.

The genes are TRBV4-1 and TRBJ2-7; a possible D gene is TRBD1 (5 bases). Trimming shortened V by 1 base and J by 0 bases, and 10 bases separated the two germline ends. CDR3 length equals 15 residues. Germline loops: CDR1 MGHRA, CDR2 YSYEKL. DNA for the CDR3: TGCGCCAGCAGCCAAGGGGGCGGCTTCTCCTACGAGCAGTACTTC. The encoded protein is CASSQGGGFSYEQYF.

Comments on this clone: Germline is not matched at one junction end, which may reflect a read error. V gene TRBV7-9 combines with J gene TRBJ1-5, with D perhaps matching TRBD1 (6 bases). Germline V gene lookup returns CDR1 SEHNR and CDR2 FQNEAQ (reference sequence). The CDR3 consists of 13 residues. Here the CDR3 reads CSSSLEGGAAQHF. The CDR3, as DNA: TGTTCCAGCAGCTTAGAGGGGGGGGCGGCCCAGCATTTT.

V gene TRBV27 combines with J gene TRBJ1-5; D ambiguous. This CDR3 comprises 15 residues. V was clipped by 3 bases and J by 0 bases, with 9 bases between them. The V gene's germline CDR1 is MNHEY and CDR2 SMNVEV (reference sequence). CDR3 nucleotide sequence: TGTGCCAGCAGTTTTGGGCCATATAGCAATCAGCCCCAGCATTTT. This gives the protein CASSFGPYSNQPQHF.

V usage is TRBV6-6 and J usage is TRBJ2-5; D gene ambiguous. V lost 4 bases and J lost 5, with 14 bases in between. Germline CDR1 is MNHNY and CDR2 is SVGAGI (reference sequence). The CDR3 contains 14 residues. CDR3 region: CASSWATTSETQYF. CDR3 DNA sequence: TGTGCCAGCAGTTGGGCAACCACGTCGGAGACCCAGTACTTC.

V gene TRBV7-6 combines with J gene TRBJ1-3, with a weak D call TRBD1 (6 bases). The V and J ends lost 1 base and 2 bases respectively, with 12 bases between them. Per the germline V gene, CDR1 is SGHVS and CDR2 is FNYEAQ. The CDR3 has 16 amino acids. The CDR3 protein is CASSLGQPGAGNTIYF. DNA of the CDR3: TGTGCCAGCAGCTTAGGTCAGCCAGGGGCTGGAAACACCATATATTTT.

The V and J genes are TRBV7-9 and TRBJ1-2, with unresolved D. CDR1 SEHNR and CDR2 FQNEAQ come from the germline V gene (reference sequence). CDR3 size: 13 residues. The ends were cut back, 2 bases at V and 4 bases at J, with 8 bases in the middle. CDR3 sequence: CASSLQKIYGYTF. As DNA, the CDR3 is TGTGCCAGCAGCTTACAGAAGATCTATGGCTACACCTTC.

CDR3 DNA: TGTGCCAGCAGCTTGGGGCTCCGAGGGGATACGCAGTATTTT. It is translated as CASSLGLRGDTQYF. The chain links TRBV5-4 to TRBJ2-3; the D gene is possibly TRBD2 (5 bases). Germline V gene sequence: CDR1 SGHNT, CDR2 YYREEE (reference sequence). With 0 bases removed from V and 6 bases from J, the gap between germline ends came to 11 bases. CDR3 length: 14 residues.

The chain carries TRBV19 and TRBJ2-2; D perhaps matches TRBD2 (6 bases). This CDR3 region has 12 residues. V was shortened by 3 bases and J by 7 bases, with 6 bases between the two germline ends. Looked up from germline, CDR1 is LNHDA and CDR2 is SQIVND (reference sequence). CDR3 nucleotide sequence: TGTGCCAGTAGTATCGGGGGCGGGGAGCTGTTTTTT. This gives the protein CASSIGGGELFF.

V gene TRBV6-4 combines with J gene TRBJ2-5, with TRBD1 matching over 9 bases. The DNA end is a closer match to TRBJ2-7, so the J assignment may be wrong. Looked up from germline, CDR1 is MRHNA and CDR2 is SNTAGT. The CDR3 extends over 16 amino acids. CDR3 nucleotides: TGTGCCAGCAAAATCCACTGCCCCGGGACAGGGCTCGAGCAGTACTTC. This gives the protein CASKIHCPGTGLEQYF.

The chain couples TRBV6-5 to TRBJ1-5, with a possible D match to TRBD1 (6 bases). V dropped 4 bases and J dropped 0 bases, with 13 bases sitting between them. The CDR3 covers 16 residues. Germline V gives CDR1 MNHEY, CDR2 SVGAGI. CDR3 DNA: TGTGCCAGCAGTTCGGCGGACAGAAATAGCAATCAGCCCCAGCATTTT. It specifies CASSSADRNSNQPQHF.

The chain employs TRBV28 and TRBJ1-5; 7 positions agree with TRBD1. The CDR3 spans 15 residues. J was trimmed by 2 bases and V by 1 base; bases with no gene match: 2. CDR1 MDHEN and CDR2 SYDVKM come from the germline V gene. The CDR3 region is CASSLSGGGNQPQHF. CDR3 nucleotide sequence: TGTGCCAGCAGTTTATCAGGGGGTGGCAATCAGCCCCAGCATTTT.

The V call is TRBV28, the J call TRBJ2-3, with a weak D call TRBD1 (5 bases). The CDR3 extends over 14 amino acids. Germline loops: CDR1 MDHEN, CDR2 SYDVKM. Trimming pared 3 bases from V and 4 bases from J, leaving 11 bases between. CDR3 loop: CASSLPGWADTQYF. In nucleotides, the CDR3 is TGTGCCAGCAGTTTGCCAGGGTGGGCAGATACGCAGTATTTT.

The chain recombines TRBV9 with TRBJ2-5, with 8 bases matching TRBD2. Per the germline V gene, CDR1 is SGDLS and CDR2 is YYNGEE. The CDR3 length is 15 residues. J was trimmed by 5 bases and V by 0 bases; bases with no gene match: 6. The CDR3 region has the DNA TGTGCCAGCAGCGTAGATCGGGGGGGCTTGGAGACCCAGTACTTC. Translated: CASSVDRGGLETQYF.

The chain is built from TRBV15 and TRBJ2-7, with D possibly TRBD2 on 7 matching bases. The CDR3 has 17 amino acids. The germline V gene has CDR1 LNHNV and CDR2 YYDKDF (reference sequence). Trimming stripped 2 bases from V and 4 bases from J, with 21 bases between. The CDR3 loop is CATSRFIRGGRVYEQYF. The CDR3 coding sequence is TGTGCCACCAGCAGATTTATACGCGGGGGCAGGGTGTACGAGCAGTACTTC.

The J gene is TRBJ1-1, the V gene TRBV6-5, with D possibly TRBD1 on 5 matching bases. Trimming left V 6 bases short and J 5 bases short, with 16 bases between. This CDR3 is 14 amino acids long. Germline V CDR1 and CDR2: MNHEY, SVGAGI. The CDR3 DNA follows: TGTGCCAGCAGCGAGGGGCTGGGGGGGACTGAAGCTTTCTTT. It specifies CASSEGLGGTEAFF.

V and J are TRBV7-2 and TRBJ2-3, with 8 bases matching TRBD1. Germline V gene data show CDR1 as SGHTA and CDR2 as FQGNSA. The V segment lost 3 bases and the J segment 0 bases; nucleotides outside the gene matches: 11. The length of the CDR3 is 18 residues. CDR3 nucleotide sequence: TGTGCCAGCAGCTTGCGGACAGGGCGATTACCTAGCACAGATACGCAGTATTTT. It specifies CASSLRTGRLPSTDTQYF.